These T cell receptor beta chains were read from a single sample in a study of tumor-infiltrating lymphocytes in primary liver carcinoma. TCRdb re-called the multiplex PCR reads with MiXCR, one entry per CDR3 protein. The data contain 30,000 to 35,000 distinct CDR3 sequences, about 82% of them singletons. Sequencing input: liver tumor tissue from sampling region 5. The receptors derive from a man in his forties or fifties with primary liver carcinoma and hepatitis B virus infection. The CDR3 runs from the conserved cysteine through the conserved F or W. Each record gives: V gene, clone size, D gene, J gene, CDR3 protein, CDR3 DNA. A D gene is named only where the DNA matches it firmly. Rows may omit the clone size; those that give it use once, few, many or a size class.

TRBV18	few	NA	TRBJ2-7	CASSPRLAEATYEQYF	TGTGCCAGCTCACCAAGATTAGCGGAGGCCACCTACGAGCAGTACTTC
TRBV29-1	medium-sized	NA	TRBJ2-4	CSVVFSGIQNIQYF	TGCAGCGTTGTTTTCTCGGGGATCCAAAACATTCAGTACTTC
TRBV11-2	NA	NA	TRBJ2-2	CASSLVRVGGELFF	TGTGCCAGCAGCTTAGTACGCGTAGGCGGGGAGCTGTTTTTT
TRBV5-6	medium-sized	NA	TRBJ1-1	CASSLGLGGSTEAFF	TGTGCCAGCAGCTTGGGATTAGGGGGAAGCACTGAAGCTTTCTTT
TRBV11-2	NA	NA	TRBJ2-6	CASSWLHFSSGANVPTF	TGTGCCAGCAGCTGGCTACACTTCAGCTCTGGGGCCAACGTCCCGACTTTC
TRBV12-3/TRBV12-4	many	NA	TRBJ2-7	CASSLGGDTYEQYF	TGTGCCAGCAGTTTAGGGGGCGATACCTACGAGCAGTACTTC
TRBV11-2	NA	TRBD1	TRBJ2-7	CASSFIQGVIHNKQYF	TGTGCCAGTAGCTTCATACAGGGGGTCATACATAACAAGCAGTACTTC
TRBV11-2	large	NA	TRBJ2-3	CASSLISTDTQYF	TGTGCCAGCAGCTTGATTAGCACAGATACGCAGTATTTT
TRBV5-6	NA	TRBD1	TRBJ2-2	CASSLGTGVTGELFF	TGTGCTAGCAGTCTCGGGACAGGGGTCACCGGGGAGCTATTTTTT
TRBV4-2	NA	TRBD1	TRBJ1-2	CASSQEAGGGSGYNF	TGTGCCAGCAGCCAAGAGGCAGGGGGCGGATCAGGCTACAACTTC
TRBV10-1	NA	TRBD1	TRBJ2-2	CASGAVVTGETGELFF	TGCGCCAGCGGAGCAGTGGTGACAGGGGAGACCGGGGAGCTGTTTTTT
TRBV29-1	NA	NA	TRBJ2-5	CSPLKRPTGKTQYF	TGCAGCCCACTGAAACGACCGACTGGAAAGACCCAGTACTTC
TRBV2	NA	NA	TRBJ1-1	CASNGDTEAFF	TGTGCCAGTAATGGGGACACTGAAGCTTTCTTT
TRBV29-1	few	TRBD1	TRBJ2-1	CSVLGQGVINEQFF	TGCAGCGTCCTGGGACAGGGGGTGATCAATGAGCAGTTCTTC
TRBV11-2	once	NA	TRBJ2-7	CASSFIQWAIHIEQYF	TGTGCCAGTAGCTTCATACAGTGGGCCATACATATCGAGCAGTACTTC
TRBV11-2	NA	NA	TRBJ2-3	CAGSRQPINLTDMQYF	TGTGCCGGCAGCCGACAACCCATCAACCTCACAGATATGCAGTATTTT
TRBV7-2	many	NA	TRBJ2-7	CASSNGPKLIYEQYF	TGTGCCAGCAGTAACGGACCCAAACTGATCTACGAGCAGTACTTC
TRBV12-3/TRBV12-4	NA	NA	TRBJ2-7	CASSFYYEQYF	TGTGCCAGCAGTTTTTATTACGAGCAGTACTTC
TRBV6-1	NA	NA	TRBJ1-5	CAGSEGESDQPQHF	TGTGCCGGTAGTGAGGGGGAGTCTGATCAGCCCCAGCATTTT
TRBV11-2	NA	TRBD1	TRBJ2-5	CASSRTPDRGKETQYF	TGTGCCAGTAGCCGAACTCCTGACAGGGGGAAAGAGACCCAGTACTTC
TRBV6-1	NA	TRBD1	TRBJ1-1	CAGSEGTGGNTEVFF	TGTGCCGGCAGTGAGGGGACAGGGGGCAACACTGAAGTTTTCTTT
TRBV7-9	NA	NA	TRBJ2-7	CVSSLGGETYKQYF	TGTGTCAGCAGCTTAGGGGGGGAAACCTACAAGCAGTACTTC
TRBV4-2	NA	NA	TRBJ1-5	CASSQGEGSRQLSNQPQHF	TGCGCCAGCAGCCAAGGGGAGGGGTCGAGACAGCTTAGCAATCAGCCCCAGCACTTT
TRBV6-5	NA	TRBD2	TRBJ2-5	CASSLGTSGKTQYF	TGTGCCAGCAGCCTAGGGACTAGCGGGAAGACCCAGTACTTC
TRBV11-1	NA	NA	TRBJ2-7	CASSDRRLYEQYF	TGTGCCAGCAGCGACAGGCGACTCTACGAGCAGTACTTC
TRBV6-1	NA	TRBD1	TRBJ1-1	CAGTEGTGGNTEAFF	TGTGCCGGCACTGAGGGGACAGGGGGCAACACTGAAGCTTTCTTT
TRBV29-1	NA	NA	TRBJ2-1	CSVAALRPWYRQERFF	TGCAGCGTCGCCGCGCTTCGGCCCTGGTACCGTCAAGAGCGGTTCTTC
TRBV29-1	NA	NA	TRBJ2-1	CSVCYNEQFF	TGCAGCGTCTGCTACAACGAGCAGTTCTTC
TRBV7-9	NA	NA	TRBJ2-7	CASSLGGESCEQYF	TGTGCCAGCAGCTTAGGGGGGGAAAGCTGCGAGCAGTACTTC
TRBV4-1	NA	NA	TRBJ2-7	CASSPGRWREQYF	TGTGCCAGCAGCCCGGGCCGTTGGCGCGAGCAGTACTTC
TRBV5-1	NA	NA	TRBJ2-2	CVSSLDSSWTGELFF	TGCGTCAGCAGCTTGGATAGCAGTTGGACCGGGGAGCTGTTTTTT
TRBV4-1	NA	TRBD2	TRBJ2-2	CASSQDASGSTGELFF	TGCGCCAGCAGCCAAGATGCTAGCGGGTCGACCGGGGAGCTGTTTTTT
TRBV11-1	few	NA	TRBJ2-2	CASSFTWVTGELFF	TGTGCTAGCAGCTTCACATGGGTTACCGGGGAGCTGTTTTTT
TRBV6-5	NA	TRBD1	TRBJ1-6	CTSNYWGAGTVGSPLHF	TGTACCAGTAATTACTGGGGGGCAGGGACAGTTGGCTCACCCCTCCACTTT
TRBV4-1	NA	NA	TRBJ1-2	CAGSQGERNYGFTF	TGCGCCGGCAGCCAAGGGGAGAGGAACTATGGCTTCACCTTC
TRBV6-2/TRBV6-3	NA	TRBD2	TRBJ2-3	CASSYLPSGSNTGTRYF	TGTGCCAGCAGTTACCTTCCTAGCGGGTCTAACACAGGTACGCGGTATTTT
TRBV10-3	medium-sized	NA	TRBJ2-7	CAISEPKGEGRGDEQYF	TGTGCCATCAGTGAACCTAAAGGGGAAGGCAGAGGGGACGAGCAGTACTTC
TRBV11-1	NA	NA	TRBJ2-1	CANSLADSACYNEQFF	TGTGCCAACAGCTTAGCGGACAGTGCGTGCTACAATGAGCAGTTCTTC
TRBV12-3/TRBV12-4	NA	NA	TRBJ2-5	CASSRIMGETQHF	TGTGCCAGCAGCCGGATCATGGGGGAGACCCAGCACTTC
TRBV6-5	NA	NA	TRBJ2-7	CASSPEVRVSSYRQYF	TGTGCCAGCAGTCCGGAAGTAAGGGTGAGCTCCTACAGGCAGTACTTC
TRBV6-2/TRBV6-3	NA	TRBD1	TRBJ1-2	CASSYWDRYGYTF	TGTGCCAGCAGTTACTGGGACAGATATGGCTACACCTTC
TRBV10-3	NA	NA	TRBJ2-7	CAISEASTGVYEQYF	TGTGCCATCAGTGAGGCCAGTACAGGAGTGTACGAGCAGTACTTC
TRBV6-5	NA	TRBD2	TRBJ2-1	CASSYSFSGSPYNEQFF	TGTGCCAGCAGTTACTCGTTTAGCGGGAGCCCCTATAATGAGCAGTTCTTC
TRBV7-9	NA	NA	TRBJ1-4	CASSTQGREEENLFF	TGTGCCAGCAGCACTCAGGGGCGGGAAGAAGAAAATCTGTTTTTT
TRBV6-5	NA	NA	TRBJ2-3	CVSSLNWGTDTRYF	TGTGTCAGTAGTTTAAACTGGGGTACAGATACGCGGTATTTT